This T cell receptor (beta chain) was captured in a study of blood T cell repertoires in COVID-19. About the study: The United States, Italy and Spain supplied acute and convalescent COVID-19 samples.

Germline lookup yields CDR1 GTSNPN and CDR2 SVGIG (reference sequence). This CDR3 has 14 residues. V lost 2 bases to trimming and J lost 2 bases, with 13 bases between them. The table came from immunoSEQ multiplex PCR; TCRdb's copy has only in-frame clones and leaves some out. The sample holds about 75,000 clones, around 90% seen once. The chain is built from TRBV30 and TRBJ2-7; weak D call: TRBD2 (5 bases). Sequenced: peripheral blood. This clonotype originated in a woman in her forties or fifties with acute or convalescent COVID-19. The CDR3 DNA reads TGTGCCTGGAGTATCCGCGGGTTGGCCTACGAGCAGTACTTC. Encoded protein: CAWSIRGLAYEQYF.